These 20 T cell receptor beta chains were sequenced from one sample in a study of blood T cells in healthy people across ages (dated by TCRdb to the mid-2010s). Libraries were built with 5' RACE. The reads were generated on an Illumina HiSeq 2500. A second PCR of roughly 6 to 11 cycles was run with a J-beta primer mix and a sample-barcoded 5' primer. The public reads were quality trimmed at Q25 with fastp and then assembled into clones with MiXCR by TCRdb, keeping productive beta chains. CDR3 protein sequences are deduplicated, and each keeps its most common genes and DNA. The sample table shows 800,000 to 1,300,000 distinct CDR3 sequences, and 20% to 25% are seen once. Approximately 0.79% of the sample rests with the top ten. The same sample was also studied in work on T cells of mothers and their children.

The sequencing input was blood. The receptors were gathered from a girl aged 2 to 9 in good health.

This clonotype appeared a few times. Written as DNA, the CDR3 is TGTGCCAGCAGCCAAGTACAGGGGGACACTAATGAAAAACTGTTTTTT. Amino acid sequence: CASSQVQGDTNEKLFF. The chain combines TRBV4-2 with TRBJ1-4; 8 bases align to TRBD1. Germline CDR1 is LGHNA and CDR2 is YNFKEQ. The CDR3 consists of 16 residues. J was trimmed by 2 bases and V by 1 base; bases with no gene match: 3.

This clonotype has only a few counts. CDR3 amino acids: CASSLEAAGGPEQYF. CDR3 nucleotides: TGCGCCAGCAGCTTGGAGGCAGCGGGGGGGCCCGAGCAGTACTTC. The chain joins TRBV5-1 to TRBJ2-7; 10 bases match TRBD2. The CDR3 length is 15 residues. Trimming at V came to 0 bases and at J to 6 bases, leaving 6 bases not matched to a gene. Germline V gives CDR1 SGHRS, CDR2 YFSETQ.

This clonotype has just a few counts. The gene calls are TRBV27 and TRBJ2-5; TRBD1 or TRBD2 may be the D gene (5 bases each). The J call may be mistaken, given a closer DNA end match to TRBJ2-7. Germline V lookup: CDR1 MNHEY, CDR2 SMNVEV (reference sequence). This CDR3 region has 16 residues. The CDR3 region is CASSLHGDGSSYEQYF. In DNA form, the CDR3 reads TGTGCCAGCAGTTTACACGGGGACGGCAGCTCCTACGAGCAGTACTTC.

This clonotype appeared a few times. V usage is TRBV3-1 and J usage is TRBJ1-3; perhaps TRBD1 as D (5 bases). V lost 3 bases and J lost 0, with 9 bases in between. The length of the CDR3 is 15 residues. The germline gives CDR1 LGHDT, CDR2 YNNKEL (reference sequence). CDR3 protein: CASSQGPFSGNTIYF. CDR3 sequence (DNA): TGTGCCAGCAGCCAGGGACCGTTCTCTGGAAACACCATATATTTT. The entire variable domain, with the rest obtained from reference TRBV3-1 and TRBJ1-3, is as follows: DTAVSQTPKYLVTQMGNDKSIKCEQNLGHDTMYWYKQDSKKFLKIMFSYNNKELIINETVPNRFSPKSPDKAHLNLHINSLELGDSAVYFCASSQGPFSGNTIYFGEGSWLTVV.

The rearrangement joins TRBV6-5 to TRBJ2-1; D gene uncertain. CDR3 length equals 15 residues. Trimming cost V 0 bases and J 5 bases, with 11 bases left between them. Looked up from germline, CDR1 is MNHEY and CDR2 is SVGAGI. The DNA of the CDR3 is TGTGCCAGCAGTTACTCGCACGATGCGGACAATGAGCAGTTCTTC. Amino acids: CASSYSHDADNEQFF.

The CDR3 sequence is CASSQETRNKQFF. In DNA form, the CDR3 reads TGCGCCAGCAGCCAAGAAACTAGGAATAAGCAGTTCTTC. The genes are TRBV4-3 and TRBJ2-1; D perhaps matches TRBD2 (5 bases). Germline V gene data show CDR1 as LGHNA and CDR2 as YSLEER. The CDR3 extends over 13 amino acids. Trimming left V 0 bases short and J 11 bases short, with 11 bases between.

The chain joins TRBV3-1 to TRBJ1-6; D perhaps matches TRBD1 (5 bases). Deletions cut 4 bases from V and 7 bases from J, with 14 bases between. The V gene's germline CDR1 is LGHDT and CDR2 YNNKEL (reference sequence). This CDR3 has 15 residues. CDR3 protein: CASSLRDGSNSPLHF. For the CDR3, the DNA is TGTGCCAGCAGCCTCCGGGACGGATCGAATTCACCCCTCCACTTT.

This clonotype was detected only a few times. V is TRBV11-2 and J is TRBJ2-5, with a possible D match to TRBD1 (6 bases). The CDR3 is 14 residues long. Between the trimmed V and J ends, which lost 3 bases and 6 bases, there was a span of 14 bases. CDR1 and CDR2 (germline): SGHAT, FQNNGV. CDR3 sequence reads: CASSFQSQGQTQYF. The CDR3 DNA follows: TGTGCCAGCAGCTTCCAAAGTCAGGGGCAGACCCAGTACTTC.

This chain joins TRBV20-1 and TRBJ2-5; 7 positions agree with TRBD2. The end of the DNA aligns better with TRBJ2-7, so the J call may be wrong. Per the germline V gene, CDR1 is DFQATT and CDR2 is SNEGSKA (reference sequence). This CDR3 is built from 16 residues. The CDR3 DNA follows: TGCAGTGCTAGAGATCCGGTGAGCGGGAACTCCTACGAGCAGTACTTC. Its translation: CSARDPVSGNSYEQYF.

This clonotype appeared a few times. The genes are TRBV4-2 and TRBJ2-1; 10 positions match TRBD2. CDR1 is LGHNA, CDR2 YNFKEQ, per germline. The CDR3 sequence is 16 residues long. V lost 0 bases, J lost 9 bases, and 8 bases stayed unmatched. The CDR3 DNA is TGTGCCAGCAGCCAAGATCCTAGCGGGAGATGGGGTGAGCAGTTCTTC. Its protein is CASSQDPSGRWGEQFF.

The CDR3 coding sequence is TGCAGCGGGTGCAGGGGGACTGAAGCTTTCTTT. Translating it yields CSGCRGTEAFF. This rearrangement joins TRBV29-1 to TRBJ1-1, with 7 bases fitting TRBD1. V shed 7 bases and J 5 bases; nucleotides not matched to a gene: 4. CDR1 is SQVTM, CDR2 ANQGSEA, per germline. This CDR3 is 11 amino acids long.

The CDR3 loop is CASSQALPSGIYNEQFF. CDR3 nucleotides: TGTGCCAGCAGCCAAGCCCTTCCTAGCGGGATCTACAATGAGCAGTTCTTC. V usage is TRBV3-1 and J usage is TRBJ2-1, with 9 bases that match TRBD2. V lost 1 base, J lost 3 bases, and 7 bases stayed unmatched. The germline CDR1 and CDR2 sequences are LGHDT and YNNKEL (reference sequence). The CDR3 covers 17 residues.

The rearrangement uses TRBV4-1 and TRBJ2-1; tentatively, D is TRBD1 (5 bases). The end of the DNA fits TRBJ2-7 better, so the J call may be wrong. Germline values: CDR1 MGHRA, CDR2 YSYEKL. The CDR3 contains 15 residues. The CDR3 reads CASSQGTVKTDEQYF. In DNA, the CDR3 is TGCGCCAGCAGCCAAGGTACGGTCAAGACAGACGAGCAGTACTTC.

This chain joins TRBV7-2 and TRBJ2-1; D is possibly TRBD1 (5 bases). The CDR3 is made up of 17 amino acids. The germline V gene encodes CDR1 SGHTA and CDR2 FQGNSA. The V end lost 2 bases, the J end lost 4 bases, and 18 bases lay between the germline ends. CDR3 sequence: CASSLPPPDNIYNEQFF. DNA of the CDR3: TGTGCCAGCAGCTTACCTCCCCCGGACAACATATACAATGAGCAGTTCTTC.

This clonotype was counted between two and nine times. The CDR3 protein is CASSLNTGRDTGELFF. CDR3 coding DNA: TGTGCCAGCAGCTTAAATACAGGGCGGGACACCGGGGAGCTGTTTTTT. The genes are TRBV11-2 and TRBJ2-2; tentatively, D is TRBD1 (6 bases). Per the germline V gene, CDR1 is SGHAT and CDR2 is FQNNGV. CDR3 size: 16 residues. With 2 bases removed from V and 3 bases from J, the gap between germline ends came to 13 bases.

The J gene is TRBJ2-2, the V gene TRBV29-1; D remains unclear. The V gene lost 7 bases and the J gene lost 1 base, with 7 bases spanning the gap. CDR1 is SQVTM, CDR2 ANQGSEA, per germline. The CDR3 is made up of 12 amino acids. CDR3 region: CSAEENTGELFF. The CDR3 bases are TGCAGCGCCGAGGAGAACACCGGGGAGCTGTTTTTT.

The chain uses TRBV4-3 and TRBJ2-2; 9 bases align to TRBD2. The CDR3 has 17 residues. CDR1 is LGHNA and CDR2 is YSLEER in the germline V gene. Losses at the gene ends were 3 bases for V and 10 bases for J; bases not matched to a gene: 15. The CDR3 protein is CASSQYLVAGDDEELFF. CDR3 DNA: TGCGCCAGCAGCCAGTACCTCGTAGCGGGGGATGACGAGGAGCTGTTTTTT.

Only a few counts were recorded for this clonotype. The chain couples TRBV20-1 to TRBJ1-1; D is unclear. Trimming left V 3 bases short and J 5 bases short, with 10 bases between. Germline loops: CDR1 DFQATT, CDR2 SNEGSKA (reference sequence). The CDR3 sequence is 12 residues long. The CDR3 loop is CSASNGWTEAFF. The CDR3 DNA reads TGCAGTGCTAGTAACGGATGGACTGAAGCTTTCTTT.

The genes are TRBV15 and TRBJ1-1; TRBD1 might be the D (5 bases). Trimming left V 1 base short and J 1 base short, with 10 bases between. The CDR3 sequence is 15 residues long. Germline-derived CDR1 and CDR2 are LNHNV and YYDKDF (reference sequence). CDR3: CATSRVVGGNTEAFF. The CDR3 DNA follows: TGTGCCACCAGCAGAGTTGTGGGGGGGAACACTGAAGCTTTCTTT.

This clonotype is a singleton in its sample. A junction end diverges from the germline sequence, so it may reflect a read error. This chain links TRBV12-3 or TRBV12-4 with TRBJ1-6, with TRBD1 as a possible D gene (6 bases). The CDR3 consists of 18 residues. CDR3 DNA sequence: TGTGCCAGCAGTCCATACCAGACAGGCGGAGGGGTGGCTTCACCTCTCCACTTT. Its translation: CASSPYQTGGGVASPLHF.